Presented here are 9 T cell receptor beta chains from one specimen sequenced in a study of T cells in Graves' hyperthyroidism and ophthalmopathy. It was RNA transcripts that yielded the amplified TCR beta CDR3 regions. TCR CDR3 regions were first amplified by RT-PCR with HTBI primers. MiXCR, run by TCRdb on the multiplex PCR reads, gives a single entry per CDR3 protein. The repertoire includes 300,000 to 450,000 distinct CDR3 sequences, more than 20% of them detected once, and around 70% sits in the top ten. The specimen sequenced was blood. The receptors stem from a man aged 50 or older with Graves' hyperthyroidism.

A few counts support this clonotype. This chain joins TRBV28 and TRBJ2-7, with TRBD2 matching 11 bases. This CDR3 has 15 amino acids. Germline-derived CDR1 and CDR2 are MDHEN and SYDVKM. The V and J ends lost 2 bases and 7 bases, in that order; junction bases with no gene match: 7. The CDR3 is CASSLQGVAGGEQYF. As DNA, the CDR3 is TGTGCCAGCAGTTTACAGGGGGTAGCGGGAGGGGAGCAGTACTTC.

This rearrangement joins TRBV9 to TRBJ2-7; D might be TRBD1 or TRBD2, each matching 5 bases. Germline-derived CDR1 and CDR2 are SGDLS and YYNGEE. This CDR3 spans 15 amino acids. Trimming took off 4 bases at V and 4 bases at J, with 18 bases between the two ends. CDR3 sequence (DNA): TGTGCCAGCAGCCCCAATCCCGGGGCCCTGTACGAGCAGTACTTC. Amino acid sequence: CASSPNPGALYEQYF.

This clonotype was recorded at least ten times. The chain uses TRBV7-9 and TRBJ2-7; a possible D gene is TRBD2 (6 bases). V was trimmed by 1 base and J by 6 bases, leaving 16 bases between them. The CDR3 is made up of 15 amino acids. Germline V gives CDR1 SEHNR, CDR2 FQNEAQ (reference sequence). The CDR3 sequence is CASSLDRERLGEQYF. CDR3 in DNA: TGTGCCAGCAGCTTAGACCGGGAGCGTCTTGGCGAGCAGTACTTC.

CDR3 in amino acids: CAIARGTATEAFF. The CDR3, as DNA: TGTGCCATAGCCCGAGGCACAGCCACTGAAGCTTTCTTT. This chain joins TRBV12-3 or TRBV12-4 and TRBJ1-1, with D uncertain. V shed 10 bases and J shed 4 bases, with 16 bases lying between them. The CDR3 consists of 13 residues.

J is TRBJ2-2 and V is TRBV28; TRBD2 agrees at 8 bases. Germline V CDR1 and CDR2: MDHEN, SYDVKM. V dropped 2 bases and J dropped 4; count of bases not matched to a gene: 6. This CDR3 is built from 16 residues. The CDR3 here is CASSLEFGGATGELFF. DNA for the CDR3: TGTGCCAGCAGTTTAGAGTTCGGGGGGGCCACCGGGGAGCTGTTTTTT.

This clonotype turned up a few times. The V gene is TRBV24-1, the J gene TRBJ2-2; the D gene is possibly TRBD2 (5 bases). CDR3 length equals 12 residues. The ends were cut back, 10 bases at V and 5 bases at J, with 10 bases in the middle. The V gene's germline CDR1 is KGHDR and CDR2 SFDVKD. CDR3 amino acids: CATSSGTGELFF. The CDR3 coding sequence is TGTGCCACAAGTTCGGGGACCGGGGAGCTGTTTTTT.

This clonotype was seen ten or more times. The gene calls are TRBV12-5 and TRBJ2-1; TRBD2 aligns across 7 bases. Per the germline V gene, CDR1 is LGHNT and CDR2 is FRNRAP. Trimming at V came to 5 bases and at J to 7 bases, leaving 11 bases not matched to a gene. The CDR3 spans 15 residues. The DNA of the CDR3 is TGTGCTAGTGGTCCAGGGCGGGAGTATTTAAATGAGCAGTTCTTC. This codes for CASGPGREYLNEQFF.

The genes are TRBV6-1 and TRBJ1-6, with D perhaps matching TRBD1 (6 bases). Germline V lookup: CDR1 MNHNS, CDR2 SASEGT. The CDR3 runs to 17 residues. V shed 3 bases and J shed 6 bases, with 18 bases lying between them. The CDR3 loop reads CASSDQQGRSGNSPLHF. CDR3 sequence (DNA): TGTGCCAGCAGTGACCAACAGGGAAGGTCCGGTAATTCACCCCTCCACTTT.

CDR3 DNA sequence: TGTGCCAGCAGCTTTCTAGCGGCCGGTTCCTACGAGCAGTACTTC. Its protein is CASSFLAAGSYEQYF. The chain employs TRBV11-2 and TRBJ2-7; 7 bases map to TRBD2. Germline CDR1 and CDR2: SGHAT and FQNNGV. This CDR3 spans 15 amino acids. The ends lost 3 bases at V and 1 base at J; junction bases unmatched: 6.